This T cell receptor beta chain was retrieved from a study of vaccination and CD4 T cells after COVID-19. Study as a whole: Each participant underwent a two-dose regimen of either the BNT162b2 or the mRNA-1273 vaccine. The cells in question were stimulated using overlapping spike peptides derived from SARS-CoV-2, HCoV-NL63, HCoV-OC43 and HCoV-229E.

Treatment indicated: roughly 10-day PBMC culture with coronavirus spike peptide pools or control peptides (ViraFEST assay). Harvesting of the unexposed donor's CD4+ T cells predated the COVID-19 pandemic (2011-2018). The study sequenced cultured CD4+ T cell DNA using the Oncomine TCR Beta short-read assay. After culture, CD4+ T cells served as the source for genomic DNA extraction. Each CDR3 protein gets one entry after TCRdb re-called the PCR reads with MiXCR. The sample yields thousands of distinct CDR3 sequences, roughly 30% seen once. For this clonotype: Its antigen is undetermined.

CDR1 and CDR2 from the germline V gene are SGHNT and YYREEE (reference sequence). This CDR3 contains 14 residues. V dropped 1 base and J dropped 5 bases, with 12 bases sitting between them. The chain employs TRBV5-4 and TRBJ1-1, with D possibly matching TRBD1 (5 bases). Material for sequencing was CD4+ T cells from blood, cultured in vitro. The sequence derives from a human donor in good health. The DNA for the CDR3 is TGTGCCAGCAGCTTGCAGGGAGCGGAAACTGAAGCTTTCTTT. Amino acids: CASSLQGAETEAFF.